This TCR beta chain was observed in a study of CD8 T cells in ankylosing spondylitis. V dropped 4 bases and J dropped 0 bases, with 7 bases sitting between them. CDR1 is SQVTM, CDR2 ANQGSEA, per germline. There are 13 residues in the CDR3. Study outcomes and limitations: Within matched ankylosing spondylitis synovial fluid, disease-linked clones were reportedly significantly enriched.

This clonotype was recorded at least ten times. The antigen remains unidentified. TCRdb ran MiXCR on the 5' RACE reads and lists one entry per CDR3 protein. The profile covers 130,000 or so distinct CDR3 sequences, with 6.5% to 9% appearing a single time and 9% to 15% taken by the ten largest. This TCR came from a male donor with ankylosing spondylitis or in good health (not recorded which). The sequenced material came from blood, either unsorted or a sorted T cell fraction (not recorded which). The chain recombines TRBV29-1 with TRBJ1-5; no reliable D call. The CDR3 sequence is CSVGHDSNQPQHF. The DNA of the CDR3 is TGCAGCGTTGGACACGATAGCAATCAGCCCCAGCATTTT.